Presented here are 3 T cell receptor beta chains from one specimen sequenced in a study of identical twins. One entry per CDR3 protein, called by TCRdb with MiXCR from the 5' RACE reads. Of 250,000 or so distinct CDR3 sequences in the sample, about 8.3% were seen once. These records were also assigned to another study, of yellow fever vaccine responses in identical twins.

Source material: CD8+ T cells sorted from blood. The source is a woman aged 18-29 years in good health.

This clonotype was observed at least ten times. This chain connects TRBV29-1 to TRBJ2-1, with D maybe TRBD2 (6 bases). Germline-derived CDR1 and CDR2 are SQVTM and ANQGSEA. Trimming removed 2 bases from V and 1 base from J, with 15 bases in between. The CDR3 extends over 16 amino acids. The CDR3 coding sequence is TGCAGCGTTGAACTGGGTAGCGGAGTATCCTACAATGAGCAGTTCTTC. Residues: CSVELGSGVSYNEQFF.

The rearrangement links TRBV6-2 or TRBV6-3 to TRBJ2-7, with D perhaps given as TRBD1 or TRBD2 (5 bases each). The ends were cut back, 0 bases at V and 3 bases at J, with 21 bases in the middle. CDR3 size: 18 residues. Per the germline V gene, CDR1 is MNHEY and CDR2 is SVGEGT. Here the CDR3 DNA reads TGTGCCAGCAGTTACTCGAGAGGGGCCACTCTGAAATTCTACGAGCAGTACTTC. It specifies CASSYSRGATLKFYEQYF.

This clonotype occurred a few times. This sequence joins TRBV12-5 and TRBJ2-2; D perhaps matches TRBD2 (5 bases). Trimming stripped 2 bases from V and 6 bases from J, with 10 bases between. CDR3 length: 14 residues. Germline V gene lookup returns CDR1 LGHNT and CDR2 FRNRAP. DNA of the CDR3: TGTGCTAGTGGTTTGTCATCGGGGTCCGGGGAGCTGTTTTTT. Encoded protein: CASGLSSGSGELFF.